These 8 T cell receptor beta chains came from one sample sequenced in a study of blood T cell repertoires in COVID-19 (dated by TCRdb to the early 2020s). Libraries were made using the immunoSEQ multiplex PCR assay. The table comes from immuneACCESS by way of TCRdb, which keeps in-frame sequences with V and J called. Part of the clones is missing from these tables; in studies checked, under half for an unresolved V gene and the rest for unknown reasons. The sample data list roughly 49,000 clones, and roughly 91% of these were observed just once. Jointly, the top ten make up under 8.5% of the sample. Sample: peripheral blood. Receptors originate from a man between 50 and 59 years old with active COVID-19.

V gene TRBV30 combines with J gene TRBJ2-7, with TRBD2 matching 10 bases. Losses at the gene ends were 0 bases for V and 7 bases for J; bases not matched to a gene: 6. The CDR3 runs 14 residues. From germline, CDR1 is GTSNPN and CDR2 SVGIG (reference sequence). The CDR3 here is CAWSVRAGGGEQYF. Here the CDR3 DNA reads TGTGCCTGGAGTGTACGAGCGGGAGGGGGGGAGCAGTACTTC.

The chain links TRBV5-1 to TRBJ2-5; possibly TRBD1 for D (5 bases). This CDR3 has 16 amino acids. Germline CDR1 reads SGHRS; CDR2 reads YFSETQ. Trimming removed 3 bases from V and 2 bases from J, with 17 bases in between. The CDR3 here is CASSWYGATNQETQYF. The CDR3 region has the DNA TGCGCCAGCAGCTGGTATGGGGCCACAAATCAAGAGACCCAGTACTTC.

The V and J genes are TRBV18 and TRBJ2-5; D perhaps matches TRBD1 (5 bases). Germline V gene data show CDR1 as KGHSH and CDR2 as LQKENI. The CDR3 is 13 residues long. The ends were cut back, 10 bases at V and 2 bases at J, with 14 bases in the middle. For the CDR3, the DNA is TGTGCCACCACCAGACAGCGACAAGAGACCCAGTACTTC. Its protein product is CATTRQRQETQYF.

J is TRBJ2-7 and V is TRBV11-2; 7 bases line up with TRBD2. After removal of 8 bases from V and 9 bases from J, the junction contained 10 bases not matched to a gene. Germline V gives CDR1 SGHAT, CDR2 FQNNGV. The CDR3 runs to 12 residues. CDR3 region: CASGSHGGGQYF. CDR3 bases: TGTGCCAGCGGATCCCATGGGGGGGGGCAGTACTTC.

This clone showed up just once. This rearrangement joins TRBV6-6 to TRBJ1-6; 12 bases are a match to TRBD1. From germline, CDR1 is MNHNY and CDR2 SVGAGI (reference sequence). The trim removed 6 bases at V and 7 bases at J, leaving 10 bases unmatched. This CDR3 contains 17 residues. This chain's CDR3 is CASSRPGQGAANSPLHF. The CDR3 DNA reads as TGTGCCAGCAGCCGACCGGGACAGGGGGCGGCGAATTCACCCCTCCACTTT.

The rearrangement uses TRBV5-1 and TRBJ2-3; 7 nucleotides align to TRBD2. V shed 5 bases, J shed 4 bases, and the junction held 7 bases outside the gene matches. This CDR3 region has 14 residues. Per germline, CDR1 SGHRS and CDR2 YFSETQ. CDR3 loop: CASSPSGASDTQYF. As DNA, the CDR3 is TGCGCCAGCAGTCCGAGCGGGGCCTCAGATACGCAGTATTTT.

This chain links TRBV19 with TRBJ2-5; D ambiguous. Deletions cut 10 bases from V and 0 bases from J, with 9 bases between. The CDR3 length is 12 residues. CDR1 and CDR2 from the germline V gene are LNHDA and SQIVND (reference sequence). DNA for the CDR3: TGTGCCACCTCACAGTACCAAGAGACCCAGTACTTC. It translates to CATSQYQETQYF. Full variable domain (outside the CDR3, taken from reference TRBV19 and TRBJ2-5): DGGITQSPKYLFRKEGQNVTLSCEQNLNHDAMYWYRQDPGQGLRLIYYSQIVNDFQKGDIAEGYSVSREKKESFPLTVTSAQKNPTAFYLCATSQYQETQYFGPGTRLLVL.

The chain joins TRBV7-2 to TRBJ1-1, with D possibly being TRBD1 (5 bases). The CDR3 has 16 amino acids. Trimming cost V 1 base and J 2 bases, with 14 bases left between them. Germline V gene data show CDR1 as SGHTA and CDR2 as FQGNSA. CDR3 nucleotides: TGTGCCAGCAGCTTAGATCAGGGATTAATTAACACTGAAGCTTTCTTT. This encodes CASSLDQGLINTEAFF.